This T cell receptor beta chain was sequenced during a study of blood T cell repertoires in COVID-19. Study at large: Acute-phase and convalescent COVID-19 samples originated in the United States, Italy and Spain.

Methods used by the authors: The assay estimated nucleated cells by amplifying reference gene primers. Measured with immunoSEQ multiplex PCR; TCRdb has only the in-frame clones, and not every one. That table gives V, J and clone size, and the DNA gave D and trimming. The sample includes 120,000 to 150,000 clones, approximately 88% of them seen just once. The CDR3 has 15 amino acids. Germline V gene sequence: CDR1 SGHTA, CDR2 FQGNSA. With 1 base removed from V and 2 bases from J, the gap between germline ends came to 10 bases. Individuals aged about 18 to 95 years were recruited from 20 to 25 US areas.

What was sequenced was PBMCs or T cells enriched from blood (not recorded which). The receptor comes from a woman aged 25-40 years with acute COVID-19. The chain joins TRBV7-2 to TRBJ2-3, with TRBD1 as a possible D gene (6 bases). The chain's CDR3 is CASSLGRGHTDTQYF. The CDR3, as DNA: TGTGCCAGCAGCTTAGGTCGGGGACACACAGATACGCAGTATTTT.